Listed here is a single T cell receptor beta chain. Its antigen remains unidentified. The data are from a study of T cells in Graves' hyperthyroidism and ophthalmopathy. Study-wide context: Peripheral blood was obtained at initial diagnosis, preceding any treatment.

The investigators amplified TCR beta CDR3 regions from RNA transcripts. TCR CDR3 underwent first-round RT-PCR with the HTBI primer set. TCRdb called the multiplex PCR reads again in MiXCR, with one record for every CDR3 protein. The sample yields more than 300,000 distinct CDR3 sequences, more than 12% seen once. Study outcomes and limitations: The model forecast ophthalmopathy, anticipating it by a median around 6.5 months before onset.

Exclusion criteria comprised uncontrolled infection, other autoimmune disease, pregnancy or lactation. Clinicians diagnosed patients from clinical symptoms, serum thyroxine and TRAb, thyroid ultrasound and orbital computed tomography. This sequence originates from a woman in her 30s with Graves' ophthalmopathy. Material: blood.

CDR3 region: CASSPGTGVGEQFF. CDR3 DNA: TGTGCCAGCAGCCCCGGGACAGGGGTTGGTGAGCAGTTCTTC. The chain links TRBV7-2 to TRBJ2-1; 10 bases agree with TRBD1. Germline V CDR1 and CDR2: SGHTA, FQGNSA. The trim removed 5 bases at V and 9 bases at J, leaving 7 bases unmatched. The CDR3 loop spans 14 amino acids.